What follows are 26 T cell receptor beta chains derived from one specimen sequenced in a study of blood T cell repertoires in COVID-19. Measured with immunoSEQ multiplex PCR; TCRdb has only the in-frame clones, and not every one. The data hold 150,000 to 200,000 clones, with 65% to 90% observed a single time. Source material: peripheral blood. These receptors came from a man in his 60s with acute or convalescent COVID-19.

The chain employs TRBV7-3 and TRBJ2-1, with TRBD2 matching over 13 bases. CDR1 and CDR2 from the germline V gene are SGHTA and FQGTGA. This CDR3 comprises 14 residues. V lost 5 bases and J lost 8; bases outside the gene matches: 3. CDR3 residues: CASSRLAGGYEQFF. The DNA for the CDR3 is TGTGCCAGCAGCCGACTAGCGGGGGGCTATGAGCAGTTCTTC.

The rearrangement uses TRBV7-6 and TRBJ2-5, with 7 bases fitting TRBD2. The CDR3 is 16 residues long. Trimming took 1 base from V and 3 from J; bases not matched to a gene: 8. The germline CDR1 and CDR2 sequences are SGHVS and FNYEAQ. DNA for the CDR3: TGTGCCAGCAGCTTAGGGTGGGGGACTACCGAAGAGACCCAGTACTTC. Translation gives CASSLGWGTTEETQYF.

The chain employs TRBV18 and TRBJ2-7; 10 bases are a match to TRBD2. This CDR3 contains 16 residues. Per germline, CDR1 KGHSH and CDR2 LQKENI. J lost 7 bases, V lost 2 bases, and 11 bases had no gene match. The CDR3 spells CASSPASLAGVTEQYF. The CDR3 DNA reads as TGTGCCAGCTCACCAGCTAGCCTAGCGGGAGTGACGGAGCAGTACTTC.

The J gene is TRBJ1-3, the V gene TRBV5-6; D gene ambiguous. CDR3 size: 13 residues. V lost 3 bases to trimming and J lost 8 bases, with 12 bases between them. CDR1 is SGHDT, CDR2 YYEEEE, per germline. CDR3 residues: CASSSFYIYTIYF. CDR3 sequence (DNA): TGTGCCAGCAGCTCGTTTTACATCTACACCATATATTTT.

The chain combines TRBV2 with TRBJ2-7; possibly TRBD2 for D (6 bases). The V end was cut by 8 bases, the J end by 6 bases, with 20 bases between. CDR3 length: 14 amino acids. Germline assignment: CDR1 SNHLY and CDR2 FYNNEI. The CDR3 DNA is TGTGCCAGCTGGGGTTTACGGGACTTGGCCGAGCAGTACTTC. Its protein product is CASWGLRDLAEQYF.

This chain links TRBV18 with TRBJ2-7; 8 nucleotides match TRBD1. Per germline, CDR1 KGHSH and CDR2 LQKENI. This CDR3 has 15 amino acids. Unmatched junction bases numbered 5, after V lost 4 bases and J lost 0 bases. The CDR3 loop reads CASSQSQGGSYEQYF. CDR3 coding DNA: TGTGCCAGCTCACAGTCACAGGGGGGCTCCTACGAGCAGTACTTC.

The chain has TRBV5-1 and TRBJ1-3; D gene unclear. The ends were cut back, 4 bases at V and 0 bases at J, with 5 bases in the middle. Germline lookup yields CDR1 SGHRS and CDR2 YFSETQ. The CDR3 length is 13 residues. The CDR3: CASSEDSGNTIYF. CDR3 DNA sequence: TGCGCCAGCAGCGAGGACTCTGGAAACACCATATATTTT.

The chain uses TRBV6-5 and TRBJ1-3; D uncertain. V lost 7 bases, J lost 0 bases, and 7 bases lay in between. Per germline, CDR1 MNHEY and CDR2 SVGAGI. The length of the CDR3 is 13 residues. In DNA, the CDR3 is TGTGCCAGCATTAATAACTCTGGAAACACCATATATTTT. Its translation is CASINNSGNTIYF.

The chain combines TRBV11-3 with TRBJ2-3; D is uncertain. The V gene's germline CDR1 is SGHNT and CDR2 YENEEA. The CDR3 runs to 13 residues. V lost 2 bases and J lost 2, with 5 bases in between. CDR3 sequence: CASSLRVTDTQYF. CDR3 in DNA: TGTGCCAGCAGCTTACGCGTCACAGATACGCAGTATTTT.

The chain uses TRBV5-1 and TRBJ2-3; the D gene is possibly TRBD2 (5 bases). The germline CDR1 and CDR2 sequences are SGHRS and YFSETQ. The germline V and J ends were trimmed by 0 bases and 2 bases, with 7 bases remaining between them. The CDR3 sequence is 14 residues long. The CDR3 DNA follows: TGCGCCAGCAGCTTGGGAGGGTACACAGATACGCAGTATTTT. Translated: CASSLGGYTDTQYF.

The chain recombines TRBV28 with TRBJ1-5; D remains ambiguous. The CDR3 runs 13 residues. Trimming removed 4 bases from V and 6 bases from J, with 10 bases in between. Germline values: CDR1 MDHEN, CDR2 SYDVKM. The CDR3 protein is CASSSYLSQPQHF. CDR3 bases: TGTGCCAGCAGTTCCTATTTAAGTCAGCCCCAGCATTTT.

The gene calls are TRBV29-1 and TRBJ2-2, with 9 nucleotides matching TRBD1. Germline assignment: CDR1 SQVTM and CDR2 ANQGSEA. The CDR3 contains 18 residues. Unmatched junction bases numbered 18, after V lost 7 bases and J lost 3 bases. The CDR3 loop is CSARPGTGNTRDTGELFF. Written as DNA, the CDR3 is TGCAGCGCCCGCCCCGGGACAGGGAATACCCGAGACACCGGGGAGCTGTTTTTT.

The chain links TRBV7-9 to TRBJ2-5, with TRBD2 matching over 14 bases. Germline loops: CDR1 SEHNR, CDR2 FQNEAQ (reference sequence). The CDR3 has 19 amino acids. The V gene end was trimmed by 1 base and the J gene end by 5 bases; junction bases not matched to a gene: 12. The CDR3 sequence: CASSLVPWTSGRLWETQYF. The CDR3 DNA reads TGTGCCAGCAGCTTAGTCCCCTGGACTAGCGGGAGGTTATGGGAGACCCAGTACTTC.

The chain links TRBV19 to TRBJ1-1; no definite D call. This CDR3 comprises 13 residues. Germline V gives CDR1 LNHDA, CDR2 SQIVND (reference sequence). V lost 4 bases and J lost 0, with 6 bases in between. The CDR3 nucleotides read TGTGCCAGTAGTAATGGCATGAACACTGAAGCTTTCTTT. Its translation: CASSNGMNTEAFF.

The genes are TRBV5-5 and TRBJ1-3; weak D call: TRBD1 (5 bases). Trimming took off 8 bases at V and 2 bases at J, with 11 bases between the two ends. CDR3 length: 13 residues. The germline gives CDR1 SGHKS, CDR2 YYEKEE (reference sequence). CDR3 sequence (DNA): TGTGCCAGGGGGCGCCGTACTGGAAACACCATATATTTT. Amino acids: CARGRRTGNTIYF.

For the CDR3, the DNA is TGTGCCAGCAACCCGGACACAAACTATGGCTACACCTTC. This encodes CASNPDTNYGYTF. The chain couples TRBV5-4 to TRBJ1-2; TRBD1 is a possible D gene (5 bases). Looked up from germline, CDR1 is SGHNT and CDR2 is YYREEE (reference sequence). There are 13 residues in the CDR3. Trimming removed 6 bases from V and 2 bases from J, with 11 bases in between. The variable domain in full, completed from reference TRBV5-4 and TRBJ1-2, reads ETGVTQSPTHLIKTRGQQVTLRCSSQSGHNTVSWYQQALGQGPQFIFQYYREEENGRGNFPPRFSGLQFPNYSSELNVNALELDDSALYLCASNPDTNYGYTFGSGTRLTVV.

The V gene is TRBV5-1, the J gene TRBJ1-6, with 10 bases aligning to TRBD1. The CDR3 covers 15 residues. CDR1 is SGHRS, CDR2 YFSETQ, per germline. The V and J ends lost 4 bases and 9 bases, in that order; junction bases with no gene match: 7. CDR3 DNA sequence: TGCGCCAGCAGCCCTGGACAGGGGGATGGTTCACCCCTCCACTTT. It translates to CASSPGQGDGSPLHF. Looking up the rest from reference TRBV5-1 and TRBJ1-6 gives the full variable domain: KAGVTQTPRYLIKTRGQQVTLSCSPISGHRSVSWYQQTPGQGLQFLFEYFSETQRNKGNFPGRFSGRQFSNSRSEMNVSTLELGDSALYLCASSPGQGDGSPLHFGNGTRLTVT.

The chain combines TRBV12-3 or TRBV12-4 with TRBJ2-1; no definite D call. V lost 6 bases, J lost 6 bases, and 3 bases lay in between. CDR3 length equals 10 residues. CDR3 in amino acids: CASSVNEQFF. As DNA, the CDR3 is TGTGCCAGCAGCGTCAATGAGCAGTTCTTC.

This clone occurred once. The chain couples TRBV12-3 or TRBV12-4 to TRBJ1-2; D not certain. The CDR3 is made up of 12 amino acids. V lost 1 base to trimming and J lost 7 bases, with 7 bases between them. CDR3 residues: CASSLVSGGYTF. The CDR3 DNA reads TGTGCCAGCAGTTTAGTTTCGGGTGGCTACACCTTC.

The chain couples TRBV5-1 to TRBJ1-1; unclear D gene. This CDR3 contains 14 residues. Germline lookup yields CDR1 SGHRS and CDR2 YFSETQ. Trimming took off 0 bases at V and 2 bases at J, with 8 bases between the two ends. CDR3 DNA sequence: TGCGCCAGCAGCTTGGAGCCCTCCAACACTGAAGCTTTCTTT. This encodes CASSLEPSNTEAFF.

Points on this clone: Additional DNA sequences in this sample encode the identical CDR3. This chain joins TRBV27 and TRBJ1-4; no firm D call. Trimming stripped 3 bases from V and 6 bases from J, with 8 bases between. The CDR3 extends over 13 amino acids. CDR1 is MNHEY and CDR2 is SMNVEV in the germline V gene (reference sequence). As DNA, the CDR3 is TGTGCCAGCAGTTTCGGCGGGGATGAAAAACTGTTTTTT. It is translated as CASSFGGDEKLFF.

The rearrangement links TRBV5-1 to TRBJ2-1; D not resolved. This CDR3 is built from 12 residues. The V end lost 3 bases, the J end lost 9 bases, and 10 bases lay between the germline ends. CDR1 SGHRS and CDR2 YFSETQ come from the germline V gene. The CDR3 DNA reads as TGCGCCAGCAGCTACCCACGCGGTGAGCAGTTCTTC. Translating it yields CASSYPRGEQFF.

The CDR3, as DNA: TGTGCCAGCACCCTAAGGGGGGCTAGCGGTTCCTCCTACGAGCAGTACTTC. Translation: CASTLRGASGSSYEQYF. This rearrangement joins TRBV3-1 (or the pseudogene TRBV3-2) to TRBJ2-7, with D possibly being TRBD2 (7 bases). The germline CDR1 and CDR2 sequences are LGHDT and YNNKEL (reference sequence). V was trimmed by 7 bases and J by 0 bases, leaving 22 bases between them. The CDR3 contains 17 residues.

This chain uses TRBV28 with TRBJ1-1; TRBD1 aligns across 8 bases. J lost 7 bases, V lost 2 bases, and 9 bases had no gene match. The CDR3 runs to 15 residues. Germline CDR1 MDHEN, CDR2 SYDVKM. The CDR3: CASSLTATGELEAFF. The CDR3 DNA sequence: TGTGCCAGCAGTTTAACGGCGACAGGGGAGCTTGAAGCTTTCTTT.

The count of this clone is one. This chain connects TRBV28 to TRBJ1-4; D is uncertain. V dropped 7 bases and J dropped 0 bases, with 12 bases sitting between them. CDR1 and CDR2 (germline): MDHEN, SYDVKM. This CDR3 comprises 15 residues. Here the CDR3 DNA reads TGTGCCAGCACAACACAGAGTGCAACTAATGAAAAACTGTTTTTT. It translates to CASTTQSATNEKLFF.

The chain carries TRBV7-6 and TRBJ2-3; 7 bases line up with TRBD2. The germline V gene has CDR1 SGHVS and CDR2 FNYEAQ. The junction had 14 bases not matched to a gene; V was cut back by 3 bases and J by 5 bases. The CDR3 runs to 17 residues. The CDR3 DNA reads TGTGCCAGCAGCTTGGAGCCTCGGGGATGGGAGGGAGATACGCAGTATTTT. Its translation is CASSLEPRGWEGDTQYF. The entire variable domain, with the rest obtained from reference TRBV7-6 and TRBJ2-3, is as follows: GAGVSQSPRYKVTKRGQDVALRCDPISGHVSLYWYRQALGQGPEFLTYFNYEAQQDKSGLPNDRFSAERPEGSISTLTIQRTEQRDSAMYRCASSLEPRGWEGDTQYFGPGTRLTVL.